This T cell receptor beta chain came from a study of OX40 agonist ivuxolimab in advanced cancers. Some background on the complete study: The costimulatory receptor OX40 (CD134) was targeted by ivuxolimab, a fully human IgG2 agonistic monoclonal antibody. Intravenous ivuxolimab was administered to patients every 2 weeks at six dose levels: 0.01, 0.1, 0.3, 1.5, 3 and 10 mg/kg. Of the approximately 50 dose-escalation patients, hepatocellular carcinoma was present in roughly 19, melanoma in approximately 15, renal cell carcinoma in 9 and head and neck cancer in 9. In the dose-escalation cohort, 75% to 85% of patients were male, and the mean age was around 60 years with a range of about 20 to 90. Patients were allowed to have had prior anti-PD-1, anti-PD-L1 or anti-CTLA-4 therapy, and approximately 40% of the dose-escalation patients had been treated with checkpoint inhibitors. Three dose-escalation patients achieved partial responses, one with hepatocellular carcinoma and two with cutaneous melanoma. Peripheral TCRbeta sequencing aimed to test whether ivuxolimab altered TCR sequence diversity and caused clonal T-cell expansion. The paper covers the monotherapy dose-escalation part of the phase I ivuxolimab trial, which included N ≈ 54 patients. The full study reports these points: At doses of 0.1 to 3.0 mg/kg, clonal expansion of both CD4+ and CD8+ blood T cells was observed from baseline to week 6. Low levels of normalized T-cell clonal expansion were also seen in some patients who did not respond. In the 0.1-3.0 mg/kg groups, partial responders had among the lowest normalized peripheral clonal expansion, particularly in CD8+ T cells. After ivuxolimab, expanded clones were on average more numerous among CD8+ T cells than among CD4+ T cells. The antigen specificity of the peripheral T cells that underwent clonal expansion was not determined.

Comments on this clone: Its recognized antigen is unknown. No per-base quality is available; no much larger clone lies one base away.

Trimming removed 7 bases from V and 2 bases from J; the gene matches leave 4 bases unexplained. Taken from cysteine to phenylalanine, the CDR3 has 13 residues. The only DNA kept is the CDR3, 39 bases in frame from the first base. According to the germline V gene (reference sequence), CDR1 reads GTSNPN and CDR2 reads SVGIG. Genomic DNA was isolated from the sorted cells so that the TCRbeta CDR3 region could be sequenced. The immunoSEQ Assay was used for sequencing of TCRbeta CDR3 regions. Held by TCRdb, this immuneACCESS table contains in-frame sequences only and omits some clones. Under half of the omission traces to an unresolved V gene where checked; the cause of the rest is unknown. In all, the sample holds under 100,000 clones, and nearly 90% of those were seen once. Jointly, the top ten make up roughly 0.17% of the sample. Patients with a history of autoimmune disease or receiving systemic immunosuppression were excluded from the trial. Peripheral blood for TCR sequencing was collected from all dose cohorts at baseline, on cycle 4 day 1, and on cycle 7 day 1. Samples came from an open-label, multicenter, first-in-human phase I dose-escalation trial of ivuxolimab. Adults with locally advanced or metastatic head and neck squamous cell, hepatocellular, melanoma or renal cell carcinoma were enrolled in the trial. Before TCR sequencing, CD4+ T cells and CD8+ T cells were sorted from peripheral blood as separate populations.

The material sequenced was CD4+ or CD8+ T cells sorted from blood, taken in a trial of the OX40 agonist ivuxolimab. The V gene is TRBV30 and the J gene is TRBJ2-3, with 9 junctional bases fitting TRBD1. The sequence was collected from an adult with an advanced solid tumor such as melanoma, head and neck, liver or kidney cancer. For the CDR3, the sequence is CALTGGDTDTQYF. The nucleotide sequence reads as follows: TGTGCCTTGACAGGGGGTGACACAGATACGCAGTATTTT.